This entry lists 5 T cell receptor beta chains sequenced from one sample in a study of Graves' ophthalmopathy and Graves' hyperthyroidism. Amplification of the TCR beta CDR3 regions used RNA transcripts (as template). HTBI primers primed a first-round RT-PCR, and a second-round multiplex PCR followed. MiXCR, run by TCRdb on the multiplex PCR reads, gives a single entry per CDR3 protein. The profile shows roughly 500,000 distinct CDR3 sequences, approximately 15% of them singletons. The sequenced sample was blood. All receptors derive from a woman aged 30 to 39 with Graves' ophthalmopathy.

This clonotype was seen at least ten times. The V gene is TRBV6-5, the J gene TRBJ1-5; D ambiguous. CDR1 is MNHEY and CDR2 is SVGAGI in the germline V gene. CDR3 length: 12 amino acids. Trimming pared 6 bases from V and 4 bases from J, leaving 7 bases between. For the CDR3, the DNA is TGTGCCAGCAGGGTGTCTAATCAGCCCCAGCATTTT. Its translation is CASRVSNQPQHF.

This clonotype was observed many times. A clone one base away is much larger, so this may be a read error. The chain recombines TRBV6-2 or TRBV6-3 with TRBJ2-7; no clear D gene. This CDR3 comprises 15 residues. V was cut by 2 bases and J by 6 bases, with 17 bases left in between. CDR1 and CDR2 (germline): MNHEY, SVGEGT. CDR3 in amino acids: CASSYESGTNCEQYF. The CDR3 coding sequence is TGTGCCAGCAGTTACGAATCAGGCACCAACTGCGAGCAGTACTTC.

This clonotype was recorded at least ten times. V usage is TRBV12-3 or TRBV12-4 and J usage is TRBJ2-7; D assignment may be TRBD1 or TRBD2 (5 bases each). CDR3 size: 14 residues. V lost 5 bases to trimming and J lost 4 bases, with 15 bases between them. Here the CDR3 reads CASSTPGPRYEQYF. For the CDR3, the DNA is TGTGCCAGCAGTACTCCGGGACCAAGGTACGAGCAGTACTTC.

At least ten counts were recorded for this clonotype. The chain joins TRBV10-3 to TRBJ1-2, with 7 bases matching TRBD1. Germline CDR1 ENHRY, CDR2 SYGVKD. The J segment lost 6 bases and the V segment lost 6 bases, leaving 7 bases of the junction unmatched. The CDR3 contains 13 residues. The CDR3 reads CAIRERGRDGYTF. As DNA, the CDR3 is TGTGCCATCAGGGAAAGGGGGCGGGATGGCTACACCTTC.

V gene TRBV7-9 combines with J gene TRBJ2-7, with a possible D match to TRBD2 (6 bases). Germline V gives CDR1 SEHNR, CDR2 FQNEAQ (reference sequence). The CDR3 covers 14 residues. Trimming removed 5 bases at V and 2 bases at J, with 13 bases between. Here the CDR3 reads CASSTSPAPYEQYF. The CDR3 nucleotides read TGTGCCAGCAGCACTAGCCCGGCGCCCTACGAGCAGTACTTC.